The clone carrying this T cell receptor beta chain was seen a few times. This entry belongs to a study of patients and donors after allogeneic stem cell transplantation. TCRdb re-analysed the RT-PCR reads in MiXCR, keeping a single row per CDR3 protein. Of about 74,000 distinct CDR3 sequences listed, around a quarter are singletons. The TCR originated in a human donor who was either an allogeneic HSCT recipient or a stem cell or donor lymphocyte infusion donor (not recorded which). It is not recorded whose cells these are; they may come from a transplant donor. Specimen: blood, either unsorted or a sorted T cell fraction (not recorded which).

CDR3 amino acids: CASSPKDRGRSEQFF. The CDR3 coding sequence is TGTGCCAGCTCACCAAAGGACAGGGGGAGAAGTGAGCAGTTCTTC. The V gene is TRBV18, the J gene TRBJ2-1; the match to TRBD1 covers 10 bases. The CDR3 length is 15 residues. Germline V gene sequence: CDR1 KGHSH, CDR2 LQKENI. The trim removed 2 bases at V and 9 bases at J, leaving 7 bases unmatched.